Below, 25 T cell receptor beta chains from the same sample are listed, as sequenced in a study of blood T cells in healthy people across ages. Next came a second PCR, run for about 7 to 12 cycles, which used a sample-barcoded 5' primer along with a J-beta primer mix. TCRdb reanalysed the 5' RACE reads using MiXCR and keeps one entry per CDR3 protein. The repertoire consists of about 650,000 distinct CDR3 sequences, with 40% to 65% occurring once and the leading ten covering approximately 13%. The sequenced material came from blood. The source is an elderly woman in good health.

This clonotype was picked up one time. Given a much more abundant clone one base away, this may be a read error. V and J are TRBV5-1 and TRBJ2-5; no clear D. The CDR3 has 14 amino acids. CDR1 SGHRS and CDR2 YFSETQ come from the germline V gene. Here the CDR3 DNA reads TGCGCCAGCAGCTTGGAAGGGTACCAAGCGACCCAGTACTTC. Translation gives CASSLEGYQATQYF.

The V gene is TRBV5-5, the J gene TRBJ2-5; D perhaps matches TRBD1 (5 bases). Germline V CDR1 and CDR2: SGHKS, YYEKEE (reference sequence). The CDR3 has 15 residues. V was clipped by 9 bases and J by 10 bases, with 28 bases between them. The CDR3 nucleotides read TGTGCCATCAACCTGGTGGGTGCTCAACAGGAAAGCCAGTACTTC. Its protein product is CAINLVGAQQESQYF.

A note on this clonotype: This sequence is one base from a far larger clone and is likely a read error. The genes are TRBV5-1 and TRBJ2-1; TRBD2 is a possible D gene (6 bases). The CDR3 has 12 amino acids. Germline loops: CDR1 SGHRS, CDR2 YFSETQ. This chain's CDR3 is CAGSLEGNEQFF. The CDR3 region has the DNA TGCGCCGGCAGCTTGGAGGGAAATGAGCAGTTCTTC. Full variable domain (outside the CDR3, taken from reference TRBV5-1 and TRBJ2-1): KAGVTQTPRYLIKTRGQQVTLSCSPISGHRSVSWYQQTPGQGLQFLFEYFSETQRNKGNFPGRFSGRQFSNSRSEMNVSTLELGDSALYLCAGSLEGNEQFFGPGTRLTVL.

The chain couples TRBV20-1 to TRBJ2-1; perhaps TRBD2 as D (5 bases). The J call may be mistaken, given a closer DNA end match to TRBJ2-7. Germline CDR1 DFQATT, CDR2 SNEGSKA (reference sequence). This CDR3 comprises 15 residues. CDR3 region: CSAGRGSTSYNEQYF. CDR3 nucleotides: TGCAGTGCTGGGAGAGGGAGTACATCCTACAATGAGCAGTACTTC.

There are a few counts of this clonotype. The CDR3 loop is CASSLQGPEAFF. The CDR3 DNA reads TGTGCCAGCAGCCTTCAGGGTCCTGAAGCTTTCTTT. The gene calls are TRBV13 and TRBJ1-1, with a tentative D call TRBD1 (5 bases). CDR3 size: 12 residues. Germline CDR1 reads PRHDT; CDR2 reads FYEKMQ (reference sequence). The germline V and J ends were trimmed by 5 bases and 6 bases, with 10 bases remaining between them.

V usage is TRBV20-1 and J usage is TRBJ2-5; TRBD1 agrees at 8 bases. Germline CDR1 reads DFQATT; CDR2 reads SNEGSKA (reference sequence). V gave up 8 bases and J gave up 2 bases; unmatched junction bases: 4. CDR3 size: 12 residues. CDR3 loop: CSTTGGQETQYF. The DNA for the CDR3 is TGCAGTACAACAGGGGGTCAAGAGACCCAGTACTTC.

This clonotype was counted a few times. A much larger clonotype is one base distant, so this may be a read error. The gene calls are TRBV6-5 and TRBJ1-5; weak D call: TRBD1 (6 bases). Germline values: CDR1 MNHEY, CDR2 SVGAGI. V was cut by 4 bases and J by 2 bases, with 12 bases left in between. The CDR3 extends over 15 amino acids. The CDR3 region has the DNA TGTGCCAGCAGTTGGGGGGGCGCAGGCAATCAGCCCCAGCATTTT. Encoded protein: CASSWGGAGNQPQHF.

As regards this clonotype: Since a much larger clone is just one base distant, this may be a read error. The chain is built from TRBV30 and TRBJ2-1; 11 nucleotides match TRBD2. Germline trimming cut 5 bases from V and 10 bases from J; bases unmatched to any gene: 4. Germline CDR1 reads GTSNPN; CDR2 reads SVGIG (reference sequence). CDR3 size: 12 residues. The DNA for the CDR3 is TGTGCCTGGGGGACTAGCGGCAAGGAGCAGTTCTTC. Residues: CAWGTSGKEQFF.

J is TRBJ2-3 and V is TRBV10-3, with D possibly being TRBD1 (6 bases). This CDR3 contains 14 residues. V was pared by 10 bases and J by 6 bases, with 20 bases between. In germline, CDR1 is ENHRY, CDR2 SYGVKD. CDR3 residues: CASSLNTGTDTQYF. The CDR3 DNA follows: TGTGCCAGCAGCCTCAATACAGGGACCGATACGCAGTATTTT.

The V and J genes are TRBV29-1 and TRBJ1-2, with a possible D match to TRBD1 (5 bases). The CDR3 has 13 amino acids. V was cut by 7 bases and J by 8 bases, with 20 bases left in between. Germline V CDR1 and CDR2: SQVTM, ANQGSEA. The CDR3 DNA is TGCAGCGCGGGGGTCGAAGGGAGGTACGGCTACACCTTC. This codes for CSAGVEGRYGYTF. Complete variable domain (other parts from reference TRBV29-1 and TRBJ1-2): SAVISQKPSRDICQRGTSLTIQCQVDSQVTMMFWYRQQPGQSLTLIATANQGSEATYESGFVIDKFPISRPNLTFSTLTVSNMSPEDSSIYLCSAGVEGRYGYTFGSGTRLTVV.

This clonotype turned up a few times. The junction departs from the called germline gene at one end, perhaps through a read error. The genes are TRBV2 and TRBJ2-3; 7 bases agree with TRBD2. This CDR3 is 16 amino acids long. The germline V gene encodes CDR1 SNHLY and CDR2 FYNNEI. The CDR3 nucleotides read TGTGCCAGCAGGGAAGGCGGGGGACCAAGCACAGATACGCAGTATTTT. This sequence encodes CASREGGGPSTDTQYF.

There are a few counts of this clonotype. The chain combines TRBV5-1 with TRBJ1-1; no clear D. This CDR3 has 16 residues. Germline V gives CDR1 SGHRS, CDR2 YFSETQ. Trimming pared 4 bases from V and 6 bases from J, leaving 22 bases between. CDR3 DNA: TGCGCCAGCAGCCAGGCCGGGAAAGGGATAGAGGCTGAAGCTTTCTTT. This encodes CASSQAGKGIEAEAFF.

V is TRBV10-3 and J is TRBJ2-5; D may be TRBD1 (6 bases). Trimming removed 2 bases from V and 2 bases from J, with 9 bases in between. Germline V lookup: CDR1 ENHRY, CDR2 SYGVKD. The length of the CDR3 is 14 residues. In nucleotides, the CDR3 is TGTGCCATCAGTGAGGGGGGACAACAAGAGACCCAGTACTTC. Residues: CAISEGGQQETQYF.

This clonotype was detected once. The chain recombines TRBV3-1 with TRBJ2-2; D ambiguous. Per the germline V gene, CDR1 is LGHDT and CDR2 is YNNKEL (reference sequence). V lost 0 bases and J 3 bases, leaving 8 bases between the germline ends. This CDR3 region has 15 residues. The CDR3 coding sequence is TGTGCCAGCAGCCAAGAACACGAATACACCGGGGAGCTGTTTTTT. Encoded protein: CASSQEHEYTGELFF.

This clonotype was seen many times. This chain links TRBV7-9 with TRBJ2-3; 9 bases align to TRBD2. The trim removed 0 bases at V and 6 bases at J, leaving 4 bases unmatched. CDR1 is SEHNR and CDR2 is FQNEAQ in the germline V gene (reference sequence). The CDR3 is 15 amino acids. The CDR3 is CASSLASGRSDTQYF. CDR3 nucleotide sequence: TGTGCCAGCAGCTTAGCTAGCGGGAGATCGGATACGCAGTATTTT.

This clonotype has ten or more counts. This chain connects TRBV5-1 to TRBJ2-1, with D possibly TRBD1 on 5 matching bases. CDR3 length equals 12 residues. The V gene's germline CDR1 is SGHRS and CDR2 YFSETQ. The ends were cut back, 4 bases at V and 8 bases at J, with 10 bases in the middle. The CDR3 loop reads CASSRQLYEQFF. CDR3 sequence (DNA): TGCGCCAGCAGCCGACAGCTCTATGAGCAGTTCTTC.

The chain combines TRBV11-3 with TRBJ1-2; a possible D gene is TRBD1 (6 bases). The CDR3 is 12 amino acids. The germline V and J ends were trimmed by 5 bases and 8 bases, with 12 bases remaining between them. Looked up from germline, CDR1 is SGHNT and CDR2 is YENEEA. The DNA of the CDR3 is TGTGCCAGCAGCCTCACACAGGGAGGCTACACCTTC. Translated, it gives CASSLTQGGYTF.

The CDR3 bases are TGTGCCAGCAGCCTGACCAGTTGGACCCAGTACTTC. It yields the protein CASSLTSWTQYF. This rearrangement joins TRBV12-3 or TRBV12-4 to TRBJ2-5; no firm D call. This CDR3 is built from 12 residues. Trimming took 6 bases from V and 7 from J, leaving 12 bases between them.

This clonotype appeared a few times. A clone one base away is much larger, so this may be a read error. The chain employs TRBV27 and TRBJ2-1, with 12 nucleotides matching TRBD2. Germline CDR1 is MNHEY and CDR2 is SMNVEV (reference sequence). The CDR3 totals 15 residues. Trimming took 4 bases from V and 5 from J; bases not matched to a gene: 3. The CDR3 DNA reads TGTGCCAGCAGTTGGACTAGCGGGGCCCACAATGAGCAGTTCTTC. Its protein product is CASSWTSGAHNEQFF.

This clonotype was seen just once. This chain connects TRBV12-3 or TRBV12-4 to TRBJ1-2; D remains ambiguous. V lost 5 bases to trimming and J lost 13 bases, with 14 bases between them. This CDR3 spans 11 amino acids. In DNA form, the CDR3 reads TGTGCCAGCAGTCTCTGGACCGAACGCACCTTC. Its translation is CASSLWTERTF.

This clonotype was seen many times. The chain carries TRBV7-8 and TRBJ2-1, with TRBD2 matching over 9 bases. In germline, CDR1 is SGHVS, CDR2 FQNEAQ. CDR3 length: 17 residues. J lost 7 bases, V lost 5 bases, and 15 bases had no gene match. The CDR3 reads CASSLTNMREGDNEQFF. The CDR3 DNA is TGTGCCAGCAGCCTAACGAATATGCGGGAGGGGGATAATGAGCAGTTCTTC. The variable domain in full, with the rest retrieved from reference TRBV7-8 and TRBJ2-1, is GAGVSQSPRYKVAKRGQDVALRCDPISGHVSLFWYQQALGQGPEFLTYFQNEAQLDKSGLPSDRFFAERPEGSVSTLKIQRTQQEDSAVYLCASSLTNMREGDNEQFFGPGTRLTVL.

This clonotype was observed once. A clone one base away is much larger, so this may be a read error. J is TRBJ2-1 and V is TRBV9, with D tentatively TRBD1 (6 bases). This CDR3 is 15 amino acids long. In germline, CDR1 is SGDLS, CDR2 YYNGEE. CDR3 region: CASSKQGVPYDEQFF. CDR3 DNA: TGTGCCAGCAGCAAACAGGGTGTCCCCTACGATGAGCAGTTCTTC.

On this clonotype itself: The junction departs from germline at one end; a sequencing error may be responsible. V and J are TRBV18 and TRBJ2-1, with a weak D call TRBD2 (5 bases). The length of the CDR3 is 15 residues. The germline V gene has CDR1 KGHSH and CDR2 LQKENI. The CDR3: CASSPILVGVGEQFF. The DNA for the CDR3 is TGCGCCAGCTCACCGATACTAGTGGGAGTCGGTGAGCAGTTCTTC.

Points on this clonotype: It may be a read error: a sequence one base away is much more abundant. The chain carries TRBV7-9 and TRBJ1-2; possibly TRBD1 for D (6 bases). CDR3 length: 15 residues. CDR1 is SEHNR, CDR2 FQNEAQ, per germline (reference sequence). CDR3 coding DNA: TGTGCCAGCAGCTTAGCGGGGGGCAGTAACCATGGCTACACCTTC. Translated, it gives CASSLAGGSNHGYTF. Filled out from reference TRBV7-9 and TRBJ1-2, the complete variable domain reads DTGVSQNPRHKITKRGQNVTFRCDPISEHNRLYWYRQTLGQGPEFLTYFQNEAQLEKSRLLSDRFSAERPKGSFSTLEIQRTEQGDSAMYLCASSLAGGSNHGYTFGSGTRLTVV.

This clonotype came up a few times. The chain joins TRBV5-6 to TRBJ1-2; 11 bases match TRBD1. This CDR3 contains 16 residues. CDR1 SGHDT and CDR2 YYEEEE come from the germline V gene. After removal of 3 bases from V and 7 bases from J, the junction contained 11 bases not matched to a gene. The CDR3 nucleotides read TGTGCCAGCAGCTCTCCTGGGACAGGGGGTGCAGGTGGCTACACCTTC. Protein sequence: CASSSPGTGGAGGYTF.